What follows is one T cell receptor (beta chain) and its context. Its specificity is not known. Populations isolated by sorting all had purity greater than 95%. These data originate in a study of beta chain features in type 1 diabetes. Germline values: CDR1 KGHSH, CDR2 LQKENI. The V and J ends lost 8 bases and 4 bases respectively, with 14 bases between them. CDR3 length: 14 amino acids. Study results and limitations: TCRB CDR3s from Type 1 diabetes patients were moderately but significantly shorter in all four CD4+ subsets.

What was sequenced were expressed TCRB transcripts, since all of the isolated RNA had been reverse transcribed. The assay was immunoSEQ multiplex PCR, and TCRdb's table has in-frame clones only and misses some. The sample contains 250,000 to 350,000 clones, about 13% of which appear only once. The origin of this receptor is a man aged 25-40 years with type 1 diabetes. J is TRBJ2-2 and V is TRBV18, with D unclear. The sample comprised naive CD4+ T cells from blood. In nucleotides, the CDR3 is TGTGCCAGCCTCATGGAGCCACTCACCGGGGAGCTGTTTTTT. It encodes CASLMEPLTGELFF.